The 2 T cell receptor beta chains listed next were all sequenced from one sample in a study of regulatory T cells in long-lasting Graves disease (TCRdb year 2021). The method behind the library was multiplex PCR. The sample was run on an Illumina HiSeq 4000. To build TCR beta libraries, CDR3 regions were amplified by Arm-PCR using iRepertoire HTBI primers. TCRdb ran its own pipeline on the public reads, namely fastp trimming at Q25 and MiXCR clone calling, and kept in-frame beta chains. Each entry is one CDR3 protein sequence, shown with its most common DNA and genes. This sample has 500,000 to 700,000 distinct CDR3 sequences in its table, and roughly 16% of those were observed once. The leading ten clones occupy more than 15% of the sample. What this sample's time point label stands for: newly diagnosed GD, antithyroid drugs for less than 3 months. For both TCR sequencing and RNA sequencing, RNA was extracted from PBMCs in TRIzol.

The sample was also linked to a second study, of T cells in Graves' hyperthyroidism and ophthalmopathy.

The source material was peripheral blood mononuclear cells (PBMCs), sampled at new diagnosis, from a patient treated with antithyroid drugs. The receptors stem from a woman in her twenties or thirties with Graves disease. Donor details come from another sample of the same person, matched by shared clones.

The V and J genes are TRBV18 and TRBJ1-1; the match to TRBD1 covers 8 bases. The CDR3 is 16 amino acids. The germline CDR1 and CDR2 sequences are KGHSH and LQKENI. The V and J ends lost 3 bases and 5 bases, in that order; junction bases with no gene match: 11. CDR3 nucleotide sequence: TGTGCCAGCTCACCCGTACAGGGACAGGTTGGAACTGAAGCTTTCTTT. It codes for CASSPVQGQVGTEAFF.

This clonotype occurred a few times. J is TRBJ2-3 and V is TRBV24-1; 7 bases align to TRBD1. The CDR3 totals 15 residues. The junction had 12 bases not matched to a gene; V was cut back by 6 bases and J by 7 bases. Germline CDR1 and CDR2: KGHDR and SFDVKD. CDR3 amino acids: CATSISGGSRNTQYF. The CDR3 DNA follows: TGTGCCACCAGTATTTCAGGGGGAAGCCGGAATACGCAGTATTTT.